This T cell receptor beta chain was captured by sequencing in a study of blood T cells in healthy people across ages (dated by TCRdb to 2014 to 2015). Describing the broader study: In model experiments, template switching captured roughly one uniquely barcoded TCR beta cDNA molecule for every two T cells. Two additional independent replicas of 1 million unique cDNA reads from the same blood draw were analyzed for two donors (one aged 18 to 29 and one aged 80 or older). Age-related changes in TCR beta repertoire diversity were measured in the study by deep sequencing normalized with unique cDNA molecular identifiers. The donors were divided into four age groups: young (average about 16 years), middle-aged (roughly 40), aged (about 60) and long-lived (82). To avoid experimental bias, donors of different ages were distributed randomly across sequencing lanes.

Library preparation employed 5' RACE. Sequencing relied on an Illumina HiSeq 2500. A second PCR of about 6 to 11 cycles was performed with a sample-barcoded 5' primer and a J-beta primer mix. A unique molecular identifier was introduced onto each TCR beta cDNA molecule by a template-switch 5' adaptor carrying 12 random nucleotides. Each sample yielded at least 3 million CDR3-containing paired-end reads. All of the RNA was converted into first-strand cDNA using the Mint cDNA synthesis kit, with a TRBC-specific oligonucleotide serving as the primer. Following uracil-DNA glycosylase treatment, a first 18-cycle PCR with universal primers M1SS and BC2_uni_R was performed on all cDNA. The published analysis was carried out like this. For normalization, 1 million high-quality reads were randomly selected from each sample, with every read carrying a distinct molecular identifier. Instead of being binned into consensus sequences, reads that shared molecular identifiers were thrown out. CDR3 identification, clonotype clustering and error correction used MiTCR with a Q25 quality threshold and the strictest error-elimination algorithm. A nonparametric unseen species model with Euler transformation was used to estimate lower-bound total TCR beta diversity. The public reads were quality trimmed at Q25 with fastp and then assembled into clones with MiXCR by TCRdb, keeping productive beta chains. Each CDR3 protein gets just one entry, which takes the most common genes and DNA from the rows behind it. These V and J calls originate from TCRdb's pipeline instead of the authors' own analysis. The sample yields 1.5 million to 2 million distinct CDR3 sequences; less than 50% were counted once. Jointly, the top ten make up about 2.1% of the sample.

Study-wide findings and limitations: The long-lived group showed more naive CD4+ T cells, fewer expanded clones and increased TCR diversity than the aged group, suggesting age selection. Conclusive comparison of naive and antigen-experienced compartments was prevented by the profiling of bulk unsorted PBMCs. Because donor CMV infection status was unknown, age-related changes in expanded clonotypes were potentially confounded. Observed TCR beta diversity correlated strongly with the percentage of naive T cells measured by flow cytometry. Total diversity estimates from one million sequenced T cells were considered lower bounds and underestimates. As age increased, observed TCR beta diversity per million T cells dropped in a roughly linear way, and a significant reduction was already evident by age around 41.

With respect to this clonotype: What this receptor recognizes is not known. One base away there is no much larger clone; base qualities are not given.

The donors were 40 or so Caucasian individuals from Russia, aged roughly 6 to 90 years, who were systemically healthy. Each donor gave about 10 milliliters of peripheral blood, drawn into EDTA-treated Vacutainer tubes. Ficoll-Paque density-gradient centrifugation was used to isolate PBMCs, with at least 6.5 million obtained per sample. Trizol reagent was used to extract total RNA from the PBMCs, yielding at least 6 micrograms per sample. For every donor, an aliquot of PBMCs went through flow cytometry to measure the percentages of naive CD45RAhigh/CD27high T cells. This receptor was taken from a woman aged 40-49 years in good health. Input material: blood.

The DNA reads TGTGCCAGCAACGAAGGGAGCGTGGGCACAGATACGCAGTATTTT. Its protein is CASNEGSVGTDTQYF. This chain is built from TRBV28 and TRBJ2-3, with TRBD2 tentatively as D gene (5 bases match). From its cysteine to its phenylalanine, the CDR3 spans 15 amino acids. Just CDR3 DNA is preserved here, 45 bases in frame from base 1. The germline ends are 15 bases apart after V is trimmed by 7 bases and J by 1 base. The germline V gene yields MDHEN for CDR1 and SYDVKM for CDR2.